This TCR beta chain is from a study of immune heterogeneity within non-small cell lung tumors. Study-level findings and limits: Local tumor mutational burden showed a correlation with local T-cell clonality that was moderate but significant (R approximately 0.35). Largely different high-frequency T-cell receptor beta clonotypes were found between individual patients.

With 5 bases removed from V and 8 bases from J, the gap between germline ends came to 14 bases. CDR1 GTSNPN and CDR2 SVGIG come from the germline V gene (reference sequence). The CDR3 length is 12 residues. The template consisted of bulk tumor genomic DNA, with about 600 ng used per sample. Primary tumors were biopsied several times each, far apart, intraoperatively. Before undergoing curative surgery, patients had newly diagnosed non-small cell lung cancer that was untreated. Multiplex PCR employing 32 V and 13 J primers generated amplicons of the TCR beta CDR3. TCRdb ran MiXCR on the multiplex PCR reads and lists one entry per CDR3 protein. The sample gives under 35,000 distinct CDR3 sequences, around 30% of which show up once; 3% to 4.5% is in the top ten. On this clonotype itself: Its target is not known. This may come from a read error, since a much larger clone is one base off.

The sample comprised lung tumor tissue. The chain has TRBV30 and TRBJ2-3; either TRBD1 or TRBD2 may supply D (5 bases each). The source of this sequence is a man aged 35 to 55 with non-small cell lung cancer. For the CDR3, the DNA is TGTGCCTGGCGCGAATGGGGGATTACGCAGTATTTT. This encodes CAWREWGITQYF.